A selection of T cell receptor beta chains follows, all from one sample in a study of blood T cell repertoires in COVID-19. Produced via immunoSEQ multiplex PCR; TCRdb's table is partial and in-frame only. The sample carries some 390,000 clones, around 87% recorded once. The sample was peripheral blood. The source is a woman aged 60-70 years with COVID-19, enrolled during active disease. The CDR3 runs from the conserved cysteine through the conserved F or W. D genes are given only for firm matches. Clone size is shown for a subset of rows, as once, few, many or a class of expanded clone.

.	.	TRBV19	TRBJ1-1	TGTGCCACCAAGGTACAGATTAACACTGAAGCTTTCTTT	CATKVQINTEAFF
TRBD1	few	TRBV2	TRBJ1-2	TGTGCCAGCACTGTGACAGGGTCTAACTATGGCTACACCTTC	CASTVTGSNYGYTF
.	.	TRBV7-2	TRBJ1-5	TGTGCCAGCAGACCCTTCGGGGATCAGCCCCAGCATTTT	CASRPFGDQPQHF
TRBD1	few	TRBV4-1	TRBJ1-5	TGCGCCAGCAGCCCCCTTATAGGACAGGGTATGGGTTTGGGTCAGCCCCAGCATTTT	CASSPLIGQGMGLGQPQHF
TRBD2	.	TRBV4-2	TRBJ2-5	TGTGCCAGCAGCCAAGAATGGAGGAGCGGGGTAGGAGAGGAGACCCAGTACTTC	CASSQEWRSGVGEETQYF
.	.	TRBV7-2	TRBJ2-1	TGTGCCAGCAGCACAAACAGGGCTGGTGGGAATGAGCAGTTCTTC	CASSTNRAGGNEQFF
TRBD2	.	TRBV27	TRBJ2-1	TGTGCCAGCATCGGTATAGCGGGGGGGCCTAATGAGCAGTTCTTC	CASIGIAGGPNEQFF
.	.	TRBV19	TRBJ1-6	TGTGCCAGTACCCAGGGGAACTCACCCCTCCACTTT	CASTQGNSPLHF
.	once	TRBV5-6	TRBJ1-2	TGTGCCAGCAGCTTGGGCAGGCGATACTATGGCTACACCTTC	CASSLGRRYYGYTF
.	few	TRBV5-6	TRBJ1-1	TGTGCCAGCAGCTTACCCACCCGGGGGAACACTGAAGCTTTCTTT	CASSLPTRGNTEAFF
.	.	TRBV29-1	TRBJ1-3	TGCAGCGCGCAGATCTCTGGAAACACCATATATTTT	CSAQISGNTIYF
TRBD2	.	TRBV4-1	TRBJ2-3	TGCGCCAGCAGCCAAGGGGCGGTAGCGGGGATAAGCACAGATACGCAGTATTTT	CASSQGAVAGISTDTQYF
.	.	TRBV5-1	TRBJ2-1	TGCGCCAGCAGCTTTTCTGGGAGCTCCTACAATGAGCAGTTCTTC	CASSFSGSSYNEQFF
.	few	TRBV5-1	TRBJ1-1	TGCGCCAGCAGCCCGAGGCAGGGTTTGAACACTGAAGCTTTCTTT	CASSPRQGLNTEAFF
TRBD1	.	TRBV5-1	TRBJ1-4	TGCGCCAGCAGCTCACAGGGGGCCCTATGGGAAAAACTGTTTTTT	CASSSQGALWEKLFF
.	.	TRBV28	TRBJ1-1	TGTGCCAGCACCCTCCTATCGGGGTCGAACACTGAAGCTTTCTTT	CASTLLSGSNTEAFF
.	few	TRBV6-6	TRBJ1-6	TGTGCCAGCAGTTACTCAGAGAATTCACCCCTCCACTTT	CASSYSENSPLHF
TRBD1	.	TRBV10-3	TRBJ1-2	TGTGCCATCACCGATCAGGGACAGGACTATGGCTACACCTTC	CAITDQGQDYGYTF
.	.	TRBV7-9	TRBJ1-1	TGTGCCAGCAGCCCCTCGGGGGTAGACACTGAAGCTTTCTTT	CASSPSGVDTEAFF
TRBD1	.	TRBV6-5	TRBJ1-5	TGTGCCTCCCAACCGGGACAGAAGGAAGGACAGCCCCAGCATTTT	CASQPGQKEGQPQHF
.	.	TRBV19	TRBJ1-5	TGTGCCAGTAGTTACAGGGTCCCCAATCAGCCCCAGCATTTT	CASSYRVPNQPQHF
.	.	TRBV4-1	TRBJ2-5	TGCGCCAGCAGCCCCGGGGATGCGGCAGGACAAGAGACCCAGTACTTC	CASSPGDAAGQETQYF
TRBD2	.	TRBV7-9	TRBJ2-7	TGTGCCAGCAGCGCGTTTGGACTAGCGGGGAGCGAGCAGTACTTC	CASSAFGLAGSEQYF
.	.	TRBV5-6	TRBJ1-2	TGTGCCAGCAGCTTTCTCGAGCTCCACTATGGCTACACCTTC	CASSFLELHYGYTF
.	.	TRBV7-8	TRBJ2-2	TGTGCCAGCAGCTTAGGACAGGAGAACACCGGGGAGCTGTTTTTT	CASSLGQENTGELFF
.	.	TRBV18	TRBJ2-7	TGTGCCAGCTCAACTCAGGGAACCCCCTACGAGCAGTACTTC	CASSTQGTPYEQYF
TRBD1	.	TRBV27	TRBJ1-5	TGTGCCAGCAGTTTGACAGGGGGGGGCAATCAGCCCCAGCATTTT	CASSLTGGGNQPQHF
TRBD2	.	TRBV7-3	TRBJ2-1	TGTGCCAGCAGCTTAGTAGCGGGGTCCGGGAATGAGCAGTTCTTC	CASSLVAGSGNEQFF
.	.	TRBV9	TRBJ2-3	TGTGCCAGCAGCGTAGGTCAGGCCCCTAGCACAGATACGCAGTATTTT	CASSVGQAPSTDTQYF
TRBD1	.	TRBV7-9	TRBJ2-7	TGTGCCAGCAGCTCGCTGGACAGGAATAACGAGCAGTACTTC	CASSSLDRNNEQYF
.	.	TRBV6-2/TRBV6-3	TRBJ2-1	TGTGCCAGCAGTAAGTCTAGTCCGACTTACAATGAGCAGTTCTTC	CASSKSSPTYNEQFF
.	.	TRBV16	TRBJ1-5	TGTGCCAGCAGCTCGAACAATCAGTATCAGCCCCAGCATTTT	CASSSNNQYQPQHF
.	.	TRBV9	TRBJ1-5	TGTGCCAGCAGCGTAGGGGAGGGGACCTTAAATCAGCCCCAGCATTTT	CASSVGEGTLNQPQHF
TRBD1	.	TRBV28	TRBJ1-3	TGTGCCAGCAGTTCCCCGGGACAGGGGTCCAGTAATTTT	CASSSPGQGSSNF
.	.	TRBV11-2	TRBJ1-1	TGTGCCAGCAGCCGCGGCGGGTCACCCTCTCCCGCTTTCTTT	CASSRGGSPSPAFF
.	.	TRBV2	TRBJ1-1	TGTGCCAGCAGGACAGGAGTGAACACTGAAGCTTTCTTT	CASRTGVNTEAFF